Sequencing of this T cell receptor (beta chain) was carried out in a study of T-cell reconstitution after alpha-beta-depleted transplantation in children (TCRdb year 2016). About the study as a whole: Using TCR repertoire profiling, the study quantitatively followed how T-cell immune reconstitution unfolded in children after TCRalphabeta/CD19-depleted allogeneic hematopoietic cell transplantation.

What the work shows at the level of the full study, not this receptor alone: In some patients, the high TCRbeta diversity seen at day 60 was put down to recipient T cells and intrathymic progenitors that had survived conditioning. Apparently early alphabetaT-cell count recovery about two months after transplant reportedly relied on only several hundred rapidly expanded clones derived from non-depleted graft cells. Over the following months the frequencies of hyperexpanded clones went down, and after one year T-cell counts and TCRbeta diversity were mostly credited to newly produced T cells.

The germline V gene provides CDR1 SQVTM and CDR2 ANQGSEA. From the cysteine through the phenylalanine, the CDR3 covers 13 amino acids. The kept DNA is CDR3 alone, 39 bases in frame from the first base. V sheds 4 bases and J sheds 4 bases, leaving 13 bases between their ends. Libraries were built with PCR. TCRdb names Illumina HiSeq 2500 as the instrument used. To normalize quantification of the TCRbeta repertoire, the TCR libraries were built with molecular barcoding that relied on unique molecular identifiers. TCRdb reran the public reads through fastp at Q25 and MiXCR, keeping productive beta chains. All rows with the same CDR3 protein become a single entry with the most common DNA and genes. Here the sample has hundreds of thousands of distinct CDR3 sequences; more than 20% occur a single time. The ten largest clones take up around an eighth of the sample. The treatment or condition label, as the study defines it: allogeneic hematopoietic cell transplantation with graft depleted of TCRalphabeta T cells and CD19 B cells. The children who served as transplant recipients had been given grafts of TCRalphabeta/CD19-depleted allogeneic hematopoietic cells.

Turning to this clonotype: It lacks a known antigen. The record has no base qualities; no much larger clone is one base away.

This receptor was obtained from a boy in the first two years of life who had a stem cell transplant for acute myeloid leukemia, so the T cells may come from the graft donor. The V gene is TRBV29-1 and the J gene is TRBJ1-1; the D gene is possibly TRBD1, with 6 bases matching. Here the sequenced sample was PBMCs, mostly from graft donor cells, taken 360 days after TCRalphabeta/CD19-depleted stem cell transplant. The DNA sequence reads TGCAGCGTTGTGGGACAAGGGGCCACTGAAGCTTTCTTT. Its amino acids are CSVVGQGATEAFF.